This T cell receptor (beta chain) comes out of a study of blood T cell repertoires in COVID-19. At the level of the study: PBMCs, B-cell-depleted T cells, or T cells provided the cDNA or gDNA that made up the material.

Germline CDR1 SGHVS, CDR2 FQNEAQ. V lost 5 bases to trimming and J lost 8 bases; unmatched junction nucleotides: 20. The CDR3 covers 18 residues. Seattle's cohort entered during active infection and was followed longitudinally. Methods used by the authors: The authors estimated nucleated cell counts from reference gene primer amplification. Profiled with immunoSEQ multiplex PCR; TCRdb holds only in-frame clones, not every one. V, J and clone size derive from that table, while D and trimming were established from the DNA sequence. The data contain some 400,000 clones, 80% to 90% of them singletons. The sequenced sample was peripheral blood. The J gene is TRBJ2-1, the V gene TRBV7-8; TRBD1 aligns across 8 bases. This sequence was found in a woman aged 25 to 39 with COVID-19, enrolled during active disease. This CDR3 reads CASSLLAALGQGFDEQFF. CDR3 DNA: TGTGCCAGCAGCCTCCTAGCCGCTCTAGGACAGGGTTTCGATGAGCAGTTCTTC.